This TCR beta chain originates from a study of T cells in Graves' hyperthyroidism and ophthalmopathy. Stable disease denoted Graves' hyperthyroidism without ophthalmopathy progression within 18 months. Disease duration under 2 months; hyperthyroidism patients were aged 18 to 65. Patients were excluded for uncontrolled infection, other autoimmune disease, pregnancy or lactation. In this sample, this clonotype turned up many times. Its antigen is as yet unknown. Study results and limitations: Researchers report that a 13 V-J model separated ophthalmopathy from stable hyperthyroidism.

RNA transcripts were the template for amplifying TCR beta CDR3 regions. RT-PCR in the first round (using the HTBI primer set) targeted the TCR CDR3. TCRdb re-called the multiplex PCR reads through MiXCR, storing one row per CDR3 protein. The data contain about 500,000 distinct CDR3 sequences, approximately 15% of them singletons. The germline V and J ends were trimmed by 5 bases and 2 bases, with 7 bases remaining between them. Germline values: CDR1 SGHAT, CDR2 FQNNGV. This CDR3 contains 13 residues. The TCR sequence derives from a woman aged 18-29 years with Graves' hyperthyroidism. Material: blood. The rearrangement uses TRBV11-2 and TRBJ2-1, with D unresolved. The CDR3 loop is CASSIGPYNEQFF. In DNA form, the CDR3 reads TGTGCCAGCAGCATAGGACCCTACAATGAGCAGTTCTTC.